This T cell receptor (beta chain) came from a study of blood T cell repertoires in COVID-19. Background on the study: The United States, Italy and Spain provided the acute and convalescent COVID-19 samples. PBMCs, B-cell-depleted T cells, or T cells were the source of the cDNA or gDNA that made up the material.

This CDR3 region has 13 residues. The V and J ends lost 1 base and 0 bases respectively, with 4 bases between them. CDR1 LGHDT and CDR2 YNNKEL come from the germline V gene (reference sequence). In the study's own analysis: Researchers report that nucleated cell counts were estimated from reference gene primer amplification. The assay was immunoSEQ multiplex PCR, and TCRdb's table has in-frame clones only and misses some. The V and J calls and the clone size are those of that table, but D and trimming were determined from the DNA. This table has tens of thousands of clones, approximately 82% appearing once.

This receptor was taken from an elderly woman with acute or convalescent COVID-19. V usage is TRBV3-1 (or the pseudogene TRBV3-2) and J usage is TRBJ2-7; unclear D gene. Specimen: peripheral blood. CDR3 nucleotides: TGTGCCAGCAGCCAAGTTTACTCCTACGAGCAGTACTTC. Translating it yields CASSQVYSYEQYF.